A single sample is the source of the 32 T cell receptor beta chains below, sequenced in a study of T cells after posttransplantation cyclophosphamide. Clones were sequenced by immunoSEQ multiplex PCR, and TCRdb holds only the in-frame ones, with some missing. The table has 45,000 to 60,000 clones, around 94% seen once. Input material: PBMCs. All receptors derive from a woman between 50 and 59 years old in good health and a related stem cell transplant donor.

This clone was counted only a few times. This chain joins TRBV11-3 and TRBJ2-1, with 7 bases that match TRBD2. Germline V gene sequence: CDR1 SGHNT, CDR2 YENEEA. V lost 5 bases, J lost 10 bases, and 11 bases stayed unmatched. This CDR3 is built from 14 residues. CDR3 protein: CASSPGGSRREQFF. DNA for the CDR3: TGTGCCAGCAGCCCGGGGGGTAGCCGGAGGGAGCAGTTCTTC. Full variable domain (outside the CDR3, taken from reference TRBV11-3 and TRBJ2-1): EAGVVQSPRYKIIEKKQPVAFWCNPISGHNTLYWYLQNLGQGPELLIRYENEEAVDDSQLPKDRFSAERLKGVDSTLKIQPAELGDSAVYLCASSPGGSRREQFFGPGTRLTVL.

CDR3 loop: CSALTGQETQYF. The CDR3, as DNA: TGCAGCGCACTGACAGGGCAAGAGACCCAGTACTTC. This chain links TRBV29-1 with TRBJ2-5, with 7 nucleotides matching TRBD1. Germline loops: CDR1 SQVTM, CDR2 ANQGSEA. The J segment lost 2 bases and the V segment lost 7 bases, leaving 4 bases of the junction unmatched. The CDR3 covers 12 residues.

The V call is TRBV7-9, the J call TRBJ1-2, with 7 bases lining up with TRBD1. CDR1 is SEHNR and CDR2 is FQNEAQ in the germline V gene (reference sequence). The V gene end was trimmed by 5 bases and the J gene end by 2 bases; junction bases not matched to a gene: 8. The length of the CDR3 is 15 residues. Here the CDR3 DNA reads TGTGCCAGCAGCCCAAAGGACAGGCAAAACTATGGCTACACCTTC. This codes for CASSPKDRQNYGYTF.

The CDR3 DNA sequence: TGTGCCAGCAGTTCCCAGGATAGCGGGAGGGCGATCGGAGAGACCCAGTACTTC. Encoded protein: CASSSQDSGRAIGETQYF. This chain links TRBV28 with TRBJ2-5, with 11 bases aligning to TRBD2. Looked up from germline, CDR1 is MDHEN and CDR2 is SYDVKM. The ends lost 4 bases at V and 4 bases at J; junction bases unmatched: 14. The CDR3 has 18 residues.

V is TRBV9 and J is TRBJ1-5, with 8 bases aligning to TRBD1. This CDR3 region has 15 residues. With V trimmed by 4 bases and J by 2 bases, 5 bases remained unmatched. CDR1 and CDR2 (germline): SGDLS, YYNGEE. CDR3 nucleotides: TGTGCCAGCAGCCCCTCGGACAGGGGCAATCAGCCCCAGCATTTT. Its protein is CASSPSDRGNQPQHF.

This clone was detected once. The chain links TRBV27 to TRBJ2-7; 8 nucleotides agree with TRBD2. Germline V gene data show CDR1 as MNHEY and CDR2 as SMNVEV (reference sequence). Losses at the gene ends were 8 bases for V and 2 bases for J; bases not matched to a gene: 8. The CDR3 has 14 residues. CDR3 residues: CASFGLAGAYEQYF. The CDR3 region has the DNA TGTGCCAGCTTCGGACTAGCCGGAGCCTACGAGCAGTACTTC.

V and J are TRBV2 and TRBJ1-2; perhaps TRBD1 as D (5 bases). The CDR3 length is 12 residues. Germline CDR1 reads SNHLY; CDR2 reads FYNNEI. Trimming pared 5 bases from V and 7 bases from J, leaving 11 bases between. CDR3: CASSQQGSGYTF. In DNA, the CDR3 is TGTGCCAGCAGTCAGCAGGGCAGTGGCTACACCTTC.

CDR3 amino acids: CASSVEPGQTRVPQHF. The CDR3 DNA is TGTGCCAGCAGTGTCGAACCGGGACAGACCAGGGTGCCCCAGCATTTT. The rearrangement joins TRBV6-1 to TRBJ1-5; 7 nucleotides line up with TRBD1. Germline V lookup: CDR1 MNHNS, CDR2 SASEGT. This CDR3 has 16 residues. V gave up 4 bases and J gave up 9 bases; unmatched junction bases: 15.

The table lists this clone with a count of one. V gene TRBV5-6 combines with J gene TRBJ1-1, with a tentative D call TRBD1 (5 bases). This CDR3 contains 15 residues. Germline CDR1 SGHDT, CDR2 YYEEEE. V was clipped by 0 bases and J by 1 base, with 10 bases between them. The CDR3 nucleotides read TGTGCCAGCAGCTTGGAGGGGCTCCCGAACACTGAAGCTTTCTTT. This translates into CASSLEGLPNTEAFF.

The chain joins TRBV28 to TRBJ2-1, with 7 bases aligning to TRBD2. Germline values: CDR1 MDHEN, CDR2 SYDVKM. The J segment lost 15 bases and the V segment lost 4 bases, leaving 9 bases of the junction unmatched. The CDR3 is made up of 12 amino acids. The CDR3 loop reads CASSWVAGEAFF. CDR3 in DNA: TGTGCCAGCAGTTGGGTCGCGGGAGAGGCGTTCTTC. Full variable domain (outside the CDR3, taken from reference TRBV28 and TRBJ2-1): DVKVTQSSRYLVKRTGEKVFLECVQDMDHENMFWYRQDPGLGLRLIYFSYDVKMKEKGDIPEGYSVSREKKERFSLILESASTNQTSMYLCASSWVAGEAFFGPGTRLTVL.

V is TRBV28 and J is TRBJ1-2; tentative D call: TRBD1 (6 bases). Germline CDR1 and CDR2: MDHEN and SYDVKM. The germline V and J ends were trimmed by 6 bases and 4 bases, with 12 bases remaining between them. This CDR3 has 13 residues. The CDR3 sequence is CASRQTGLYGYTF. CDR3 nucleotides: TGTGCCAGCAGACAGACAGGACTCTATGGCTACACCTTC.

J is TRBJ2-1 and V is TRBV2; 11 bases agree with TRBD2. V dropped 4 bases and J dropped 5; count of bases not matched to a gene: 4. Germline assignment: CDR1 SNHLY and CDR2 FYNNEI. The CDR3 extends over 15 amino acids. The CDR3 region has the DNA TGTGCCAGCAGTGCTACTAGCGGGGGCAACAATGAGCAGTTCTTC. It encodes CASSATSGGNNEQFF.

The CDR3 sequence: CASSQGGWGTGDSYEQYF. CDR3 DNA sequence: TGCGCCAGCAGCCAAGGGGGGTGGGGGACAGGGGACTCCTACGAGCAGTACTTC. The chain has TRBV4-1 and TRBJ2-7; 10 bases agree with TRBD1. This CDR3 comprises 18 residues. In germline, CDR1 is MGHRA, CDR2 YSYEKL. The J segment lost 0 bases and the V segment lost 1 base, leaving 9 bases of the junction unmatched.

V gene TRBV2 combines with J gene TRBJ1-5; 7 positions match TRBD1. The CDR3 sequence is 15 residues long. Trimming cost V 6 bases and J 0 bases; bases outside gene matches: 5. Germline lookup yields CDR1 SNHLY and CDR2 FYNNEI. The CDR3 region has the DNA TGTGCCAGCAGGAGACAGGGATATAGCAATCAGCCCCAGCATTTT. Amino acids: CASRRQGYSNQPQHF.

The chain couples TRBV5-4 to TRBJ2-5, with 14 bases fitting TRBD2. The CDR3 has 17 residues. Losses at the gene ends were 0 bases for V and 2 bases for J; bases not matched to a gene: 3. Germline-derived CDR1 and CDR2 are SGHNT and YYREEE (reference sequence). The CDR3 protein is CASSLARLAGGQETQYF. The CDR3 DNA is TGTGCCAGCAGCTTGGCGAGACTAGCGGGGGGGCAAGAGACCCAGTACTTC.

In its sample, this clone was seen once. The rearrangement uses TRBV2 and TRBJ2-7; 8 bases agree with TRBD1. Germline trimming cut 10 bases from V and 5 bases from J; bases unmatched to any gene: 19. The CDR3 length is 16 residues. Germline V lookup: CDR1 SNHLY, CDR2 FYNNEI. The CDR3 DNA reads TGTGCCACCCGGATGGACAGGGTATCTGCTCTCGACGAGCAGTACTTC. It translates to CATRMDRVSALDEQYF.

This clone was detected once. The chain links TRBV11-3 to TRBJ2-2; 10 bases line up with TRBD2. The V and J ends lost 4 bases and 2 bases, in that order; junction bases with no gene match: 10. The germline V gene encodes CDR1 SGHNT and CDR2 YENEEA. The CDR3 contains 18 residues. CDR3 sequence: CASSSAGGVLPNTGELFF. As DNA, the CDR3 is TGTGCCAGCAGCTCAGCGGGGGGGGTTTTGCCTAACACCGGGGAGCTGTTTTTT.

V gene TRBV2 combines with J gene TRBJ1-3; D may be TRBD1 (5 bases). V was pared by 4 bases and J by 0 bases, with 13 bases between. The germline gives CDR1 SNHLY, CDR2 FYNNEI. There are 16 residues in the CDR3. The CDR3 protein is CASSVAGPSSGNTIYF. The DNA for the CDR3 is TGTGCCAGCAGTGTAGCGGGGCCGAGCTCTGGAAACACCATATATTTT.

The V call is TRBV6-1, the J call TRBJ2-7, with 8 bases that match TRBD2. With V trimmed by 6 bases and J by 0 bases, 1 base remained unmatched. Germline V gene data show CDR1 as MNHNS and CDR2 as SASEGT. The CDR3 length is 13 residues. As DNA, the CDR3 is TGTGCCAGCAGACTAGCGGCCTCCTACGAGCAGTACTTC. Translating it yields CASRLAASYEQYF.

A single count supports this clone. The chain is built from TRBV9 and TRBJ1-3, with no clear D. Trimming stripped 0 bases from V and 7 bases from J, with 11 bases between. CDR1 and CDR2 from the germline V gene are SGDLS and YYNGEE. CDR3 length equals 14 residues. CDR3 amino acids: CASSVGQEANTIYF. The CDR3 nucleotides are TGTGCCAGCAGCGTAGGGCAGGAGGCCAACACCATATATTTT.

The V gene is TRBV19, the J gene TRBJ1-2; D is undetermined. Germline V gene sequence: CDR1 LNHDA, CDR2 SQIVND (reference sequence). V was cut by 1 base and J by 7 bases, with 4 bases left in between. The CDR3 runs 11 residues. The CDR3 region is CASSIGLGYTF. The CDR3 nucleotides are TGTGCCAGTAGTATAGGTCTTGGCTACACCTTC. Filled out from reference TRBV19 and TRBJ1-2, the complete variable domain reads DGGITQSPKYLFRKEGQNVTLSCEQNLNHDAMYWYRQDPGQGLRLIYYSQIVNDFQKGDIAEGYSVSREKKESFPLTVTSAQKNPTAFYLCASSIGLGYTFGSGTRLTVV.

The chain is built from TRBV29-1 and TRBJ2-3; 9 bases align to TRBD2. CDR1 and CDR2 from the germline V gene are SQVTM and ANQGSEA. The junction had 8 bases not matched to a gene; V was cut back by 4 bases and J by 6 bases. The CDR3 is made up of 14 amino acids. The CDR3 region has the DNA TGCAGCGTTGTCGTAGCGGGGGAGGTGGATACGCAGTATTTT. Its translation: CSVVVAGEVDTQYF.

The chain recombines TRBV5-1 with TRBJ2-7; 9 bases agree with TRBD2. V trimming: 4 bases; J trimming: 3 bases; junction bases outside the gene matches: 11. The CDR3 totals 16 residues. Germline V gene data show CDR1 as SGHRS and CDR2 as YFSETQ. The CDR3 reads CASSLNTGTSIYEQYF. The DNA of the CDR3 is TGCGCCAGCAGCCTTAACACCGGGACTAGCATCTACGAGCAGTACTTC. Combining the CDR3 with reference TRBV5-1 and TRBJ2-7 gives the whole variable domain KAGVTQTPRYLIKTRGQQVTLSCSPISGHRSVSWYQQTPGQGLQFLFEYFSETQRNKGNFPGRFSGRQFSNSRSEMNVSTLELGDSALYLCASSLNTGTSIYEQYFGPGTRLTVT.

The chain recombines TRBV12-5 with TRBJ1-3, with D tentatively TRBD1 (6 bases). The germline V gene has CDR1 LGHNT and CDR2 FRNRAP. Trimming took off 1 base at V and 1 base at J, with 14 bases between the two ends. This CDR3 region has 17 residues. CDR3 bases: TGTGCTAGTGGTTTGGCTTCGGGGGGCCGGTCTGGAAACACCATATATTTT. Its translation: CASGLASGGRSGNTIYF.

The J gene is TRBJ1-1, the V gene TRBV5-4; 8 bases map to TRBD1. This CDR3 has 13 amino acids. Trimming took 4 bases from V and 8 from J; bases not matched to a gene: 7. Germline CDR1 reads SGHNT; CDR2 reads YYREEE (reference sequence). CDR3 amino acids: CASSPNGDREAFF. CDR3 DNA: TGTGCCAGCAGCCCGAACGGGGACAGGGAAGCTTTCTTT.

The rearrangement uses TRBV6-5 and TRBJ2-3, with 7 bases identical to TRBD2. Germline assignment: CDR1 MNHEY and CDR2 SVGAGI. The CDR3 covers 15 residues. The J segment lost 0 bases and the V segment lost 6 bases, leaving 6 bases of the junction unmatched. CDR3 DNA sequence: TGTGCCAGCAGCCCACGGACTAGTAGCACAGATACGCAGTATTTT. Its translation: CASSPRTSSTDTQYF.

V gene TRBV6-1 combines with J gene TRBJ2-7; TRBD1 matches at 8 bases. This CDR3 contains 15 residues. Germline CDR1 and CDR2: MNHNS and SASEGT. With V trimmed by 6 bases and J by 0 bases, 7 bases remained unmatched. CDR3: CASRIDRGSSYEQYF. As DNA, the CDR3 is TGTGCCAGCAGGATTGACAGGGGCAGCTCCTACGAGCAGTACTTC.

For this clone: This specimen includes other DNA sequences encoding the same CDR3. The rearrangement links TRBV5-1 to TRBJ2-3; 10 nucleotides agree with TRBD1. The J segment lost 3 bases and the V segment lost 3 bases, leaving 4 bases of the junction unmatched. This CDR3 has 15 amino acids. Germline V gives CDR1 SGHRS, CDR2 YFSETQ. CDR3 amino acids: CASSSRTGGTDTQYF. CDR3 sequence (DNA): TGCGCCAGCAGCTCCCGGACAGGGGGGACAGATACGCAGTATTTT.

In nucleotides, the CDR3 is TGTGCCAGCAGCTTTGACAGGGGCTCCTATAATTCACCCCTCCACTTT. Its protein is CASSFDRGSYNSPLHF. The chain employs TRBV7-9 and TRBJ1-6, with 8 positions matching TRBD1. Trimming removed 3 bases from V and 0 bases from J; junction bases left unmatched: 1. CDR3 length equals 16 residues. CDR1 is SEHNR, CDR2 FQNEAQ, per germline (reference sequence).

The CDR3 bases are TGTGCCAGCAGCCAAGAAGGAGTCAGCAGGAACACTGAAGCTTTCTTT. Protein: CASSQEGVSRNTEAFF. The chain is built from TRBV4-2 and TRBJ1-1; D is undetermined. V was clipped by 0 bases and J by 1 base, with 12 bases between them. There are 16 residues in the CDR3. CDR1 is LGHNA, CDR2 YNFKEQ, per germline.

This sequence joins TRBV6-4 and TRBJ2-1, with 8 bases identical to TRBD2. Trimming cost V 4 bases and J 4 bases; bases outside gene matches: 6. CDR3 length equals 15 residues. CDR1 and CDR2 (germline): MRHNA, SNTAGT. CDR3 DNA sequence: TGTGCCAGCAGTGTCCATAGCGGGGAGTACAATGAGCAGTTCTTC. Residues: CASSVHSGEYNEQFF.

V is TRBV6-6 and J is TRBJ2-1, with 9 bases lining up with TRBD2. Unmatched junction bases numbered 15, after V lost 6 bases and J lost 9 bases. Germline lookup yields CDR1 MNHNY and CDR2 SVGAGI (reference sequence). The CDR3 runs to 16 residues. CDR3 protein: CASSPRGSGGISEQFF. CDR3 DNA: TGTGCCAGCAGCCCCCGTGGTAGCGGGGGAATCAGTGAGCAGTTCTTC.